Below, one T cell receptor (beta chain) is given with its context. This clone was counted once. The antigen this receptor binds is unknown. No per-base quality is available; no much larger clone lies one base away. The CDR3 goes from the cysteine to the phenylalanine over 16 residues. Here the CDR3 DNA is all that survives: 48 bases in frame from base 1. The germline V end is reduced by 2 bases and the J end by 5 bases; junction bases left unmatched: 7. Taken from the germline V gene, the CDR1 and CDR2 loops are SGHNT and YENEEA. The data were obtained in a study of the immune and genomic landscape of osteosarcoma (dated by TCRdb to 2020 to 2021). Background on the whole study: The overall cohort comprised about 50 pediatric and adult patients with high-grade osteosarcoma, with a median age at diagnosis of roughly 25 years (range about 5-90). In the overall cohort, over 45% of patients were male, and roughly 79% had localized disease at diagnosis. Each of a few patients provided a couple of samples from the same tumor site. To characterize the osteosarcoma immunogenomic landscape, TCR sequencing results were integrated with transcriptome, protein array and immunostaining data. To define immunogenic potential, the study profiled osteosarcoma specimens using whole genome, RNA and T-cell receptor sequencing along with immunohistochemistry and reverse phase protein arrays. Poor-risk disease was overrepresented in the cohort, as 73% of patients had an unfavorable pathologic response to standard therapy and approximately 67% had died. An explanation for the limited clinical activity of immune checkpoint inhibitors in osteosarcoma was sought in the study.

Here is what the overall study found, with its caveats: In five cases, the repertoire was dominated by a single hyperexpanded clone, and fewer than 100 T-cell clonotypes were detected in all five cases. Matched blood was collected from only two patients, alongside the frozen tumor specimens. Although TCR productive clonality was higher in the immune-hot C3 cluster than in the cold C1 cluster, TCR productive clonality was still low overall. Overall, productive TCR clonality was low, with a mean of 0.09 and a maximum of 0.3, which suggests limited clonal expansion of T cells. The clonality benchmarks were taken from external normal skin and healthy peripheral blood data instead of from matched normal tissue. Sample size was not determined by any statistical method, because osteosarcoma is rare and all possible samples were collected.

TCR beta chain CDR3 regions were immunosequenced with the ImmunoSEQ Assay (Adaptive Biotechnologies). As for the authors' bioinformatics: The ImmunoSEQ Analyzer platform was used to export TCRB rearrangements, read counts, read proportions and gene usage. Using productive rearrangements, T-cell clonality was calculated as 1 minus Pielou's evenness. In the clonal space homeostasis analysis, clonotypes were sorted into rare, small, medium, large or hyperexpanded (0.01 to 1 of the repertoire) bins. TCR productive clonality was compared across immune clusters C1, C2 and C3 using the Wilcoxon rank sum test. TCRdb holds this immuneACCESS table with in-frame rearrangements only. Some clones are missing; in checked studies, unresolved V genes explain under half, and the rest has no known cause. For V, J and clone size, that table is used; D and trimming come from the DNA. The sample has 1,500 to 2,000 clones on record, around two thirds of them singletons. Clones ranked in the top ten supply 15% to 20% of the sample.

The specimens were post-treatment primary, local recurrence and metastasis tumors obtained from patients with a poor prognosis. The chain uses TRBV11-3 and TRBJ2-3; 10 bases in the middle match TRBD2. The sequenced material came from primary tumor tissue from the T10 vertebra. Interpreted using the paper, the cell subset or site label stands for: resected primary osteosarcoma tumor. This TCR came from a man between 18 and 35 years old with osteosarcoma. The age is the age at diagnosis. CDR3 region: CASSLRSGGSGDTQYF. The nucleotide sequence reads TGTGCCAGCAGCTTACGTAGCGGGGGGTCAGGAGATACGCAGTATTTT.